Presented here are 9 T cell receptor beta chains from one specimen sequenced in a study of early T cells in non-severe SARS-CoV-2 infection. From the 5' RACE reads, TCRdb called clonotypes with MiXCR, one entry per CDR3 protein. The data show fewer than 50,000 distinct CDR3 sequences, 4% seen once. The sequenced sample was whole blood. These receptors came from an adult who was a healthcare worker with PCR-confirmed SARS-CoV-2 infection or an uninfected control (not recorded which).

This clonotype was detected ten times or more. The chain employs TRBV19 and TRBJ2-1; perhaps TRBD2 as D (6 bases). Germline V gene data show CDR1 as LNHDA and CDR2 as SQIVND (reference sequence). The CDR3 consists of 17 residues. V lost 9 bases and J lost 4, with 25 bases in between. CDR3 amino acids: CASHKSGGNTPYNEQFF. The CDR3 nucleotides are TGTGCCAGCCATAAAAGCGGCGGGAATACCCCATACAATGAGCAGTTCTTC.

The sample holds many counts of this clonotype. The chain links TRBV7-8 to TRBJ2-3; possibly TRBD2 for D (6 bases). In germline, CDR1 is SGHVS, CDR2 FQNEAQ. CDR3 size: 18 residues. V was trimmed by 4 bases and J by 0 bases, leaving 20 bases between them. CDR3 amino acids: CASSSLTSGRGSTDTQYF. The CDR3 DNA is TGTGCCAGCAGCTCCCTTACGTCCGGGCGGGGCAGCACAGATACGCAGTATTTT.

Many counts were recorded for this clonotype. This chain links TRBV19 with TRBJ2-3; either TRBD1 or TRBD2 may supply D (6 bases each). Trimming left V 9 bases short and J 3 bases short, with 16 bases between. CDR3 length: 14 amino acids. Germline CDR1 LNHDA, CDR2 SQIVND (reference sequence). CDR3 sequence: CASRTTGRTDTQYF. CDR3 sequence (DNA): TGTGCCAGCAGGACTACAGGGCGGACAGATACGCAGTATTTT.

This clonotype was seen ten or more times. The CDR3 here is CASSLSGANIQYF. The CDR3 nucleotides read TGTGCCAGCAGTTTATCGGGAGCAAACATTCAGTACTTC. The chain links TRBV27 to TRBJ2-4, with D possibly being TRBD2 (5 bases). The V gene's germline CDR1 is MNHEY and CDR2 SMNVEV (reference sequence). V shed 0 bases and J shed 6 bases, with 6 bases lying between them. The CDR3 has 13 amino acids.

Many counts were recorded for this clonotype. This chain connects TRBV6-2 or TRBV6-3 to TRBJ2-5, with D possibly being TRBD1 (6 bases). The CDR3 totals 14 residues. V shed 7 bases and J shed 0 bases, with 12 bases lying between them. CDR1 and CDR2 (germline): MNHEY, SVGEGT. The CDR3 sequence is CASTSGQYQETQYF. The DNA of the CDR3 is TGTGCCAGCACCTCCGGACAGTACCAAGAGACCCAGTACTTC.

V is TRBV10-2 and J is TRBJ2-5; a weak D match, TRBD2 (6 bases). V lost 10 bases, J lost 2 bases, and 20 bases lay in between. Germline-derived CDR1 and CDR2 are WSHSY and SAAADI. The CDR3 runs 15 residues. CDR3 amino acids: CATSGRGERQETQYF. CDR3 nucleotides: TGCGCCACCTCAGGGCGGGGAGAACGGCAAGAGACCCAGTACTTC.

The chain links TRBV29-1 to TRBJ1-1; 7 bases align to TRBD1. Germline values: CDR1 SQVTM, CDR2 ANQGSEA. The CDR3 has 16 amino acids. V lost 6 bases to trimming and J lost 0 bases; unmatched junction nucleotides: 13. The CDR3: CSVEGTVRGMNTEAFF. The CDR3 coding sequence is TGCAGCGTGGAGGGGACAGTCAGGGGAATGAACACTGAAGCTTTCTTT.

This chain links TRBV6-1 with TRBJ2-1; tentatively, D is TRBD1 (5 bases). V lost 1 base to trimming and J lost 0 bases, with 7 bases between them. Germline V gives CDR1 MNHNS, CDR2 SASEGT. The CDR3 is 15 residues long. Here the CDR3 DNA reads TGTGCCAGCAGTGAAGGGGGCTACTCCTACAATGAGCAGTTCTTC. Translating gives CASSEGGYSYNEQFF.

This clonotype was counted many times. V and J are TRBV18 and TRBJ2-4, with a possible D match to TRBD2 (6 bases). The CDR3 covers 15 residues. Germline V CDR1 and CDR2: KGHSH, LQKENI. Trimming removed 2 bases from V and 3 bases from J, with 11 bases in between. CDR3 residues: CASSPGRGVKNIQYF. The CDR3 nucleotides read TGTGCCAGCTCACCAGGGCGCGGGGTCAAAAACATTCAGTACTTC.